This passage covers 8 T cell receptor beta chains from one sample sequenced in a study of T cell clonality in common variable immunodeficiency (dated by TCRdb to 2015 to 2017). The full study reports these points: Reportedly, TCRbeta sequences from CVID had fewer deletions and N-nucleotide insertions, and highly modified clones with 13 or more V deletions were absent from CVID.

These receptors have no known antigen. Library method: the immunoSEQ multiplex PCR assay. The table comes from immuneACCESS by way of TCRdb, which keeps in-frame sequences with V and J called. Part of the clones is missing from these tables; in studies checked, under half for an unresolved V gene and the rest for unknown reasons. This sample shows about 16,000 clones, and none of them turns up only once. The top ten clonotypes cover 12% to 15% of the sample. The sequencing sample was made of peripheral blood mononuclear cells. These receptors were collected from a human donor with common variable immunodeficiency.

Note on this clone: The DNA ends 3 residues before the CDR3 does, and the rest of the CDR3 is filled in from the germline J gene. V usage is TRBV18 and J usage is TRBJ1-2, with a weak D call TRBD1 (6 bases). The CDR3 extends over 14 amino acids. In germline, CDR1 is KGHSH, CDR2 LQKENI. The ends were cut back, 0 bases at V and 7 bases at J, with 12 bases in the middle. This CDR3 reads CASSPPGGGSGYTF. Partial CDR3 DNA: TGTGCCAGCTCACCACCGGGGGGGGGCAGTGGC.

This clone was seen repeatedly, ten times or more. With the read ending 3 residues before the CDR3 end, the germline J gene is used to fill in that end. The V gene is TRBV2, the J gene TRBJ2-7; TRBD1 matches at 8 bases. The V and J ends lost 4 bases and 0 bases, in that order; junction bases with no gene match: 8. Germline-derived CDR1 and CDR2 are SNHLY and FYNNEI. The CDR3 contains 16 residues. The covered CDR3 bases are TGTGCCAGCAGTGGGACCCCGGGACAGGTCTCCTACGAG. Translation gives CASSGTPGQVSYE. The full CDR3 is CASSGTPGQVSYEQYF. Using reference TRBV2 and TRBJ2-7 for the parts outside the CDR3, the full variable domain is EPEVTQTPSHQVTQMGQEVILRCVPISNHLYFYWYRQILGQKVEFLVSFYNNEISEKSEIFDDQFSVERPDGSNFTLKIRSTKLEDSAMYFCASSGTPGQVSYEQYFGPGTRLTVT.

This clone was detected a few times. The read terminates 3 residues ahead of where the CDR3 ends, so the germline J gene completes it. The J gene is TRBJ1-4, the V gene TRBV5-1; 7 nucleotides agree with TRBD1. The CDR3 totals 16 residues. Unmatched junction bases numbered 9, after V lost 0 bases and J lost 7 bases. CDR1 is SGHRS and CDR2 is YFSETQ in the germline V gene. The CDR3 bases that were read are TGCGCCAGCAGCTTGGGGGGAGACAGGGAAGGTGAAAAA. Protein: CASSLGGDREGEK. The CDR3 in its entirety is CASSLGGDREGEKLFF.

By share, this clone ranks as medium-sized. The CDR3 end falls 3 residues outside the read, so it is completed with the germline J gene. The gene calls are TRBV4-2 and TRBJ1-6; unclear D gene. Germline CDR1 and CDR2: LGHNA and YNFKEQ. The CDR3 consists of 17 residues. Trimming stripped 4 bases from V and 0 bases from J, with 13 bases between. The sequenced CDR3 bases are TGTGCCAGCAGCCCCGAACCGGGGAGCTCCTATAATTCACCC. Protein sequence: CASSPEPGSSYNSP. The whole CDR3 region reads CASSPEPGSSYNSPLHF.

This clone showed up just a few times. The sequenced fragment ends 3 residues before the CDR3 boundary, so the rest is inferred from the germline J gene. The rearrangement uses TRBV7-6 and TRBJ2-3, with 10 bases that match TRBD2. The CDR3 length is 16 residues. CDR1 and CDR2 from the germline V gene are SGHVS and FNYEAQ. J lost 4 bases, V lost 5 bases, and 9 bases had no gene match. The covered CDR3 bases are TGTGCCAGCAGCCTCCAAAGCGGGGGGGCCTCAGATACG. It encodes CASSLQSGGASDT. The CDR3 as a whole reads CASSLQSGGASDTQYF. The variable domain in full, completed from reference TRBV7-6 and TRBJ2-3, reads GAGVSQSPRYKVTKRGQDVALRCDPISGHVSLYWYRQALGQGPEFLTYFNYEAQQDKSGLPNDRFSAERPEGSISTLTIQRTEQRDSAMYRCASSLQSGGASDTQYFGPGTRLTVL.

With regard to this clone: The read stops 3 residues short of the end of the CDR3; the missing end is completed from the germline J gene. The chain recombines TRBV18 with TRBJ2-7; 9 positions agree with TRBD1. The CDR3 length is 16 residues. Germline values: CDR1 KGHSH, CDR2 LQKENI. V was pared by 3 bases and J by 6 bases, with 12 bases of the junction left unmatched. The CDR3: CASSPQPGTGTSEQYF. The covered CDR3 bases are TGTGCCAGCTCACCCCAACCCGGGACAGGGACCTCCGAG.

This clone was detected a few times. The read ends 3 residues early relative to the CDR3; the germline J gene fills the gap. J is TRBJ2-7 and V is TRBV19; 8 nucleotides match TRBD1. CDR1 is LNHDA and CDR2 is SQIVND in the germline V gene (reference sequence). This CDR3 is built from 16 residues. The V segment lost 2 bases and the J segment 5 bases; nucleotides outside the gene matches: 11. CDR3 in amino acids: CASSIRAGTGADEQYF. The DNA read from the CDR3 is TGTGCCAGTAGTATAAGGGCCGGGACAGGTGCGGACGAG.

A few counts support this clone. From the germline J gene comes the end of the CDR3, since the read stops 3 residues before it. V is TRBV30 and J is TRBJ1-5; D is possibly TRBD1 (6 bases). Germline lookup yields CDR1 GTSNPN and CDR2 SVGIG (reference sequence). CDR3 length equals 14 residues. V shed 0 bases and J shed 6 bases, with 12 bases lying between them. CDR3 sequence reads: CAWSVGGAGQPQHF. CDR3 bases read: TGTGCCTGGAGTGTCGGGGGGGCCGGTCAGCCC.